Below are 16 T cell receptor beta chains sequenced from a single sample in a study of human T cells and chemical hapten exposure. In TCRdb, the RACE reads were re-called with MiXCR into one record per CDR3 protein. The sample carries 80,000 to 95,000 distinct CDR3 sequences, roughly 11% recorded once. Time point indicated: patch test 2, 6 weeks after DPC sensitization. Treatment: therapeutic diphenylcyclopropenone sensitization with weekly scalp DPC. The specimen comprised whole blood, sampled in connection with sensitization to the hapten diphenylcyclopropenone (DPC). Source of these receptors: a middle-aged man with alopecia areata. Some clones in this sample may be carry-over from other donors' samples.

Many counts were recorded for this clonotype. Germline and junction disagree at one end, which may indicate a read error. This chain links TRBV24-1 with TRBJ1-1; D gene uncertain. The CDR3 spans 12 residues. CDR1 is KGHDR and CDR2 is SFDVKD in the germline V gene. The chain's CDR3 is CATSEGSHHQLF. The CDR3, as DNA: TGTGCCACCAGTGAGGGCAGCCATCATCAGCTCTTT.

This clonotype was counted many times. The genes are TRBV19 and TRBJ2-2; D remains unclear. From germline, CDR1 is LNHDA and CDR2 SQIVND (reference sequence). The CDR3 runs 16 residues. V lost 7 bases, J lost 1 base, and 16 bases lay in between. The DNA of the CDR3 is TGTGCCAGTACCACCAGCAGGCGTGGGAACACCGGGGAGCTGTTTTTT. It translates to CASTTSRRGNTGELFF.

There are many counts of this clonotype. V is TRBV5-6 and J is TRBJ2-3; TRBD2 aligns across 7 bases. There are 16 residues in the CDR3. Germline V gene lookup returns CDR1 SGHDT and CDR2 YYEEEE. J was trimmed by 0 bases and V by 1 base; bases with no gene match: 5. The CDR3: CASSLFGGGSTDTQYF. CDR3 nucleotide sequence: TGTGCCAGCAGCTTGTTTGGCGGGGGAAGCACAGATACGCAGTATTTT.

This clonotype was recorded at least ten times. V usage is TRBV7-9 and J usage is TRBJ1-1; the D gene is possibly TRBD1 (5 bases). The V gene lost 5 bases and the J gene lost 5 bases, with 9 bases spanning the gap. The CDR3 is 12 residues long. Germline V lookup: CDR1 SEHNR, CDR2 FQNEAQ (reference sequence). The CDR3 coding sequence is TGTGCCAGCAGCAGGGGTTTTACTGAAGCTTTCTTT. Translated, it gives CASSRGFTEAFF.

The chain uses TRBV28 and TRBJ2-1; the match to TRBD1 covers 7 bases. The CDR3 spans 20 residues. Germline V gene lookup returns CDR1 MDHEN and CDR2 SYDVKM. V dropped 3 bases and J dropped 3; count of bases not matched to a gene: 20. CDR3 loop: CASSFPLTGQNSLLYNEQFF. The CDR3 nucleotides are TGTGCCAGCAGTTTCCCCCTGACGGGACAGAATAGCCTCCTCTACAATGAGCAGTTCTTC.

The chain has TRBV9 and TRBJ2-4, with TRBD1 identical over 12 bases. The germline V gene has CDR1 SGDLS and CDR2 YYNGEE. The J segment lost 1 base and the V segment lost 3 bases, leaving 2 bases of the junction unmatched. This CDR3 contains 16 residues. CDR3 coding DNA: TGTGCCAGCAGCGAGGGACAGGGGGCGGCCAAAAACATTCAGTACTTC. Protein product: CASSEGQGAAKNIQYF.

This clonotype occurred a few times. The chain has TRBV28 and TRBJ1-5; D gene unclear. Trimming removed 5 bases at V and 0 bases at J, with 11 bases between. CDR3 length equals 15 residues. Germline CDR1 and CDR2: MDHEN and SYDVKM. The CDR3, as DNA: TGTGCCAGCAGTCCAGGAGCTTATAGCAATCAGCCCCAGCATTTT. Its protein is CASSPGAYSNQPQHF.

The J gene is TRBJ2-3, the V gene TRBV3-1; 12 bases are a match to TRBD2. Germline loops: CDR1 LGHDT, CDR2 YNNKEL (reference sequence). Trimming took 0 bases from V and 0 from J; bases not matched to a gene: 7. The CDR3 extends over 19 amino acids. The DNA for the CDR3 is TGTGCCAGCAGCCAAGACACTAGCGGGAGGCAGATTAGCACAGATACGCAGTATTTT. Translating gives CASSQDTSGRQISTDTQYF.

This clonotype was recorded at least ten times. The chain uses TRBV18 and TRBJ1-1; 10 bases map to TRBD1. Germline V gives CDR1 KGHSH, CDR2 LQKENI. Trimming removed 3 bases from V and 2 bases from J; junction bases left unmatched: 6. The CDR3 contains 16 residues. The CDR3 is CASSPLDRGGNTEAFF. The CDR3 DNA is TGTGCCAGCTCACCCTTGGACAGGGGGGGTAACACTGAAGCTTTCTTT. Full variable domain (outside the CDR3, taken from reference TRBV18 and TRBJ1-1): NAGVMQNPRHLVRRRGQEARLRCSPMKGHSHVYWYRQLPEEGLKFMVYLQKENIIDESGMPKERFSAEFPKEGPSILRIQQVVRGDSAAYFCASSPLDRGGNTEAFFGQGTRLTVV.

This clonotype was counted only a few times. The chain employs TRBV12-3 or TRBV12-4 and TRBJ1-5; a possible D gene is TRBD1 (5 bases). This CDR3 is 15 amino acids long. V lost 0 bases and J 2 bases, leaving 8 bases between the germline ends. CDR3 residues: CASSLAWGGNQPQHF. Written as DNA, the CDR3 is TGTGCCAGCAGTTTAGCCTGGGGCGGCAATCAGCCCCAGCATTTT.

This clonotype came up many times. V is TRBV11-2 and J is TRBJ2-3; the match to TRBD2 covers 8 bases. The CDR3 has 15 residues. Germline V CDR1 and CDR2: SGHAT, FQNNGV. The junction had 3 bases not matched to a gene; V was cut back by 3 bases and J by 1 base. CDR3 sequence: CASSFLREGTDTQYF. The CDR3 coding sequence is TGTGCCAGCAGCTTTTTGCGGGAGGGCACAGATACGCAGTATTTT.

This clonotype was seen more than once but under ten times. The chain recombines TRBV6-6 with TRBJ1-6; the match to TRBD1 covers 7 bases. CDR1 MNHNY and CDR2 SVGAGI come from the germline V gene (reference sequence). V was pared by 2 bases and J by 10 bases, with 11 bases of the junction left unmatched. This CDR3 region has 16 residues. The CDR3 DNA reads as TGTGCCAGCAGTTACCTCTCGACAGGGAGGGACTCACCCCTCCACTTT. Translated: CASSYLSTGRDSPLHF.

This clonotype was counted only a few times. The chain is built from TRBV19 and TRBJ2-3; tentative D call: TRBD2 (5 bases). Between the trimmed V and J ends, which lost 3 bases and 6 bases, there was a span of 13 bases. This CDR3 region has 14 residues. Germline V gives CDR1 LNHDA, CDR2 SQIVND (reference sequence). Here the CDR3 DNA reads TGTGCCAGTAGTATCTTTGGAGGCATGGATACGCAGTATTTT. Protein: CASSIFGGMDTQYF.

The chain recombines TRBV18 with TRBJ2-7, with D possibly TRBD2 on 6 matching bases. The germline V gene encodes CDR1 KGHSH and CDR2 LQKENI. Deletions cut 3 bases from V and 4 bases from J, with 13 bases between. The CDR3 spans 14 residues. The CDR3 region has the DNA TGTGCCAGCTCACCCGGGACTGTCTCGTACGAGCAGTACTTC. Amino acids: CASSPGTVSYEQYF.

V usage is TRBV14 and J usage is TRBJ2-1; 9 nucleotides agree with TRBD2. The CDR3 totals 15 residues. With 5 bases clipped from V and 7 bases from J, the junction kept 9 bases outside the gene matches. Germline lookup yields CDR1 SGHDN and CDR2 FVKESK. Written as DNA, the CDR3 is TGTGCCAGCAGCAATAGGGCGGGAGGGCCGAATGAGCAGTTCTTC. This sequence encodes CASSNRAGGPNEQFF.

This chain links TRBV5-1 with TRBJ1-1; 8 bases fit TRBD1. This CDR3 comprises 13 residues. Germline trimming cut 8 bases from V and 4 bases from J; bases unmatched to any gene: 7. Germline V gene sequence: CDR1 SGHRS, CDR2 YFSETQ. The CDR3 loop reads CASGQGIGTEAFF. The CDR3 nucleotides read TGCGCCAGTGGACAGGGAATAGGCACTGAAGCTTTCTTT.